This T cell receptor (beta chain) is drawn from a study of identical twins. This CDR3 contains 14 residues. The germline gives CDR1 MNHEY, CDR2 SVGEGT. Trimming took 5 bases from V and 4 from J, leaving 15 bases between them. Via MiXCR, TCRdb re-called the 5' RACE reads, giving one row per CDR3 protein. The sample comprises about 690,000 distinct CDR3 sequences, around 6.1% of which are singletons, and 1.5% to 2% rests with the top ten. Study-wide results and caveats: Invariant populations such as MAIT and iNKT cells could partly muddle zero-insertion analyses. A lower insertion count was a feature of abundant cord blood beta clonotypes, with no such feature in memory repertoires.

This clonotype was observed at least ten times. The target antigen is unknown. The specimen sequenced was naive T cells sorted from blood. V and J are TRBV6-2 or TRBV6-3 and TRBJ2-7; either TRBD1 or TRBD2 may supply D (6 bases each). The TCR was taken from a man between 18 and 29 years old in good health. DNA of the CDR3: TGTGCCAGCAGTCAACAGGGTGGAGGGTACGAGCAGTACTTC. This sequence encodes CASSQQGGGYEQYF.